This TCR beta chain was profiled in a study of somatic mutations in cytotoxic T cells in rheumatoid arthritis. As to this clone: The antigen remains undetermined.

CDR3 length equals 13 residues. CDR1 MNHNS and CDR2 SASEGT come from the germline V gene. V was trimmed by 6 bases and J by 5 bases, leaving 11 bases between them. Generated by immunoSEQ multiplex PCR, the TCRdb table keeps only in-frame clones and is missing some. Of 15,000 to 20,000 clones listed, 70% to 75% are singletons. Study-wide points: There was no significant difference in CD8+ T-cell clonality between rheumatoid arthritis patients and age-matched healthy controls.

The receptor was isolated from a woman aged 55-69 years in good health. The chain joins TRBV6-1 to TRBJ1-5; TRBD1 is a possible D gene (5 bases). Source material: CD8+ T cells sorted from blood. The CDR3 is CASSLIRDQPQHF. DNA for the CDR3: TGTGCCAGCAGCCTCATCAGGGATCAGCCCCAGCATTTT.